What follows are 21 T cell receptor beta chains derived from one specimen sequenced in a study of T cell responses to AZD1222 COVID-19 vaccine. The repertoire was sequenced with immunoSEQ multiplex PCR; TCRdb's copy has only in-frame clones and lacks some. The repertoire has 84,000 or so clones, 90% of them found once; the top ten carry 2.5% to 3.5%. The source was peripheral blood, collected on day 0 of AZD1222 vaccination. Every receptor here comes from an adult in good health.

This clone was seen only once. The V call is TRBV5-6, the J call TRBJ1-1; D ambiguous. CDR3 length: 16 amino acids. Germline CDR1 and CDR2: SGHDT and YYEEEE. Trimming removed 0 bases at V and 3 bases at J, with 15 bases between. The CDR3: CASSLEGVGRYTEAFF. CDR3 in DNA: TGTGCCAGCAGCTTGGAGGGCGTCGGGCGATACACTGAAGCTTTCTTT.

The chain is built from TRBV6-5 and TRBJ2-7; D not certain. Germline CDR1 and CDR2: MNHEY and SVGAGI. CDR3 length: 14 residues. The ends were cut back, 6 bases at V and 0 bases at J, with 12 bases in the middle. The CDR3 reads CASRYGDSSYEQYF. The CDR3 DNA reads TGTGCCAGCAGGTATGGAGATAGCTCCTACGAGCAGTACTTC.

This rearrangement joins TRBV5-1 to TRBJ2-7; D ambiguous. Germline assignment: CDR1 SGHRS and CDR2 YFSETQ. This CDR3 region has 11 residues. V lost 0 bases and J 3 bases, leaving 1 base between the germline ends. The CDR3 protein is CASSLGYEQYF. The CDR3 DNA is TGCGCCAGCAGCTTGGGCTACGAGCAGTACTTC.

CDR3 coding DNA: TGTGCCAGCAGTTCGGACAGGGCCTCCTACGAGCAGTACTTC. Its translation: CASSSDRASYEQYF. The genes are TRBV28 and TRBJ2-7; 8 bases match TRBD1. In germline, CDR1 is MDHEN, CDR2 SYDVKM. The ends lost 4 bases at V and 0 bases at J; junction bases unmatched: 2. The CDR3 has 14 amino acids.

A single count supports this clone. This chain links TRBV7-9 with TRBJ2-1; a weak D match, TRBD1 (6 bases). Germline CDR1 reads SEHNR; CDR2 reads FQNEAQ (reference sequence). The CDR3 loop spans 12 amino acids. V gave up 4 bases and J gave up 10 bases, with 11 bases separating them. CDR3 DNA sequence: TGTGCCAGCAGCTCGACAGGAGGCGAGCAGTTCTTC. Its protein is CASSSTGGEQFF. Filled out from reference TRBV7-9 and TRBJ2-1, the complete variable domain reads DTGVSQNPRHKITKRGQNVTFRCDPISEHNRLYWYRQTLGQGPEFLTYFQNEAQLEKSRLLSDRFSAERPKGSFSTLEIQRTEQGDSAMYLCASSSTGGEQFFGPGTRLTVL.

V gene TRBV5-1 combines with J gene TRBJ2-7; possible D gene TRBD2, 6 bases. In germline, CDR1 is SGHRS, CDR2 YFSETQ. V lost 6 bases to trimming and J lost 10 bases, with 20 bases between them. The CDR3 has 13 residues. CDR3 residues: CASTEGDGGSQYF. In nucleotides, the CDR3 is TGCGCCAGCACCGAAGGGGACGGAGGGTCCCAGTACTTC.

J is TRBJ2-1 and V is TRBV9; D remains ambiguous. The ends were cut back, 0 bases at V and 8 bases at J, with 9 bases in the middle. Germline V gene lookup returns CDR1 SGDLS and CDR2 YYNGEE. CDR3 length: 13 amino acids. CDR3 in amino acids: CASSVEVGDEQFF. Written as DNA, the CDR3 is TGTGCCAGCAGCGTAGAGGTCGGCGATGAGCAGTTCTTC.

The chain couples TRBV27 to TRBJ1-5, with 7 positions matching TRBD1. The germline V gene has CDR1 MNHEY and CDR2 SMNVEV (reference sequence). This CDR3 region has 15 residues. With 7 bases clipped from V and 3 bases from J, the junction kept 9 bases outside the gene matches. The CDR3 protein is CASKRGQRDNQPQHF. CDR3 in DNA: TGTGCCAGCAAAAGGGGGCAGAGGGACAATCAGCCCCAGCATTTT.

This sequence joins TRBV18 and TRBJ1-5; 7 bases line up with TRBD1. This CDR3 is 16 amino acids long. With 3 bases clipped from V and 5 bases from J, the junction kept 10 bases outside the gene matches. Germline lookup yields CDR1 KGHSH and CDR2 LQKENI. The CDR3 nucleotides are TGTGCCAGCTCACCTCGGACCCAGGGGGGTGATCAGCCCCAGCATTTT. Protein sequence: CASSPRTQGGDQPQHF.

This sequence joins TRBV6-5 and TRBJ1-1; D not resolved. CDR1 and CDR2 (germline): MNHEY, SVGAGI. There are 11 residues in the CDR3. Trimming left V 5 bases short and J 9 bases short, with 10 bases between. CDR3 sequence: CASSLGPQAFF. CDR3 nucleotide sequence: TGTGCCAGCAGTCTTGGACCACAAGCTTTCTTT.

The CDR3 DNA sequence: TGTGCCAGCAGCCCGACGCAGGGGTGGAGAACCTTC. This translates into CASSPTQGWRTF. This chain connects TRBV28 to TRBJ1-2; maybe TRBD1 (6 bases). The germline V and J ends were trimmed by 6 bases and 14 bases, with 19 bases remaining between them. CDR1 and CDR2 (germline): MDHEN, SYDVKM. The CDR3 is 12 residues long.

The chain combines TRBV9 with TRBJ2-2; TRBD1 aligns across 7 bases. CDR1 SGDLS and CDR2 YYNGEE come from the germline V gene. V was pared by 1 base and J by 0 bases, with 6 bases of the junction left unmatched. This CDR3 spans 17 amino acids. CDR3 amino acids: CASSVLMRGPNTGELFF. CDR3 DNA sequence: TGTGCCAGCAGCGTATTAATGAGGGGGCCGAACACCGGGGAGCTGTTTTTT.

In DNA, the CDR3 is TGCGCCAGCAGCTTACCTACCGGGACAGGGGGAAACACCATATATTTT. This codes for CASSLPTGTGGNTIYF. V gene TRBV5-1 combines with J gene TRBJ1-3; 9 bases map to TRBD1. V gave up 2 bases and J gave up 4 bases; unmatched junction bases: 7. CDR1 and CDR2 from the germline V gene are SGHRS and YFSETQ. The CDR3 extends over 16 amino acids.

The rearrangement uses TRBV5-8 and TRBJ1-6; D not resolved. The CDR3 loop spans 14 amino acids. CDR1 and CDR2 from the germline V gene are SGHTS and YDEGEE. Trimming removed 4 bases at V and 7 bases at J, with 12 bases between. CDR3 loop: CASSLITKNSPLHF. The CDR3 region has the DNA TGTGCCAGCAGCCTAATTACAAAAAATTCACCCCTCCACTTT.

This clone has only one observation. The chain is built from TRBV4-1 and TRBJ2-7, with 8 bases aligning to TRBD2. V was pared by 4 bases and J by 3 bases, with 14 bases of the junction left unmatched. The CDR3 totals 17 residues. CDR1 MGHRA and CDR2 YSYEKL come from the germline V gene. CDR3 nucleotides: TGCGCCAGCAGCCTCACCCCTGACAGCGGGGGACTCTACGAGCAGTACTTC. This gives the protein CASSLTPDSGGLYEQYF.

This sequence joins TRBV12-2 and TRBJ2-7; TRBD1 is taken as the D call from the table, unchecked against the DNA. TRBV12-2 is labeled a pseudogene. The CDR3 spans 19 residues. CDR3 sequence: CASRLARAGPIKRTYEQYF. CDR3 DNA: TGTGCAAGTCGCTTAGCTCGCGCAGGGCCGATCAAGAGAACCTACGAGCAGTACTTC.

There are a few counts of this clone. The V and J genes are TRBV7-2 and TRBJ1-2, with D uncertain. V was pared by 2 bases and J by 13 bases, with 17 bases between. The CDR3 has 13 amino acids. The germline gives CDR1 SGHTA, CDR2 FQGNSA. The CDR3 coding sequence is TGTGCCAGCAGCTTACCGGGCCTATCCCTCTGCACCTTC. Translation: CASSLPGLSLCTF.

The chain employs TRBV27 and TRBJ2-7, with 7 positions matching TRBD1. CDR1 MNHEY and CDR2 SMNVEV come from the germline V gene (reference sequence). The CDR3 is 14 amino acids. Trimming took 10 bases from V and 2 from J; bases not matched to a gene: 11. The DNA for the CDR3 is TGTGCCACCCGGGACAGCCAACTGCCCTACGAGCAGTACTTC. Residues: CATRDSQLPYEQYF.

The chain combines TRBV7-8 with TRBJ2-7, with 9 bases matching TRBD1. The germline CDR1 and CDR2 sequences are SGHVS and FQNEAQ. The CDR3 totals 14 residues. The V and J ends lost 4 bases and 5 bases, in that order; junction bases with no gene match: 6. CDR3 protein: CASSYPGQGNEQYF. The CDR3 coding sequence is TGTGCCAGCAGCTACCCGGGACAGGGTAACGAGCAGTACTTC.

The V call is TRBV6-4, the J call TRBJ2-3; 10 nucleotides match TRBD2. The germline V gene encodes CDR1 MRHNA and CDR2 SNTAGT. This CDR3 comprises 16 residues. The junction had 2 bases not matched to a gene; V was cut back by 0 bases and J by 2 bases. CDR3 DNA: TGTGCCAGCAGTGACTCCAGCGGGGGGGCCACAGATACGCAGTATTTT. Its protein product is CASSDSSGGATDTQYF.

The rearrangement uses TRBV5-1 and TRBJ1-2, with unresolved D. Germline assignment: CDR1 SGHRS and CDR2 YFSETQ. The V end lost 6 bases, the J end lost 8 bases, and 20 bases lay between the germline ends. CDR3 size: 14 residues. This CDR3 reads CASTSEARASGYTF. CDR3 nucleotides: TGCGCCAGCACCTCGGAAGCCCGGGCCTCCGGCTACACCTTC.